A single sample is the source of the 28 T cell receptor beta chains below, sequenced in a study of T cells in Graves' hyperthyroidism and ophthalmopathy. TCR beta CDR3 regions were amplified from RNA transcripts. The TCR CDR3 first-round RT-PCR relied on the HTBI primer set. TCRdb itself ran the multiplex PCR reads through MiXCR, one entry per CDR3 protein. The sample records some 490,000 distinct CDR3 sequences, 15% to 20% being singletons. Material: blood. The receptors were sampled from a young woman with Graves' ophthalmopathy.

V gene TRBV7-3 combines with J gene TRBJ2-1, with TRBD2 matching over 13 bases. This CDR3 has 17 amino acids. The germline V gene encodes CDR1 SGHTA and CDR2 FQGTGA. The junction had 12 bases not matched to a gene; V was cut back by 4 bases and J by 9 bases. This CDR3 reads CASSSGGGTSGMGEQFF. The CDR3 DNA sequence: TGTGCCAGCAGCTCGGGAGGGGGGACTAGCGGGATGGGTGAGCAGTTCTTC.

This clonotype has at least ten counts. The rearrangement uses TRBV4-3 and TRBJ2-7; D ambiguous. The CDR3 consists of 16 residues. Trimming stripped 0 bases from V and 2 bases from J, with 14 bases between. From germline, CDR1 is LGHNA and CDR2 YSLEER. DNA of the CDR3: TGCGCCAGCAGCCAAGATTGGTACAGTCTAGCCTACGAGCAGTACTTC. Translated: CASSQDWYSLAYEQYF.

V gene TRBV20-1 combines with J gene TRBJ1-5, with D uncertain. Germline CDR1 DFQATT, CDR2 SNEGSKA (reference sequence). Between the trimmed V and J ends, which lost 1 base and 6 bases, there was a span of 10 bases. CDR3 length: 13 amino acids. In nucleotides, the CDR3 is TGCAGTGCTAGAGGGGAGGTGGGTCAGCCCCAGCATTTT. This translates into CSARGEVGQPQHF.

This clonotype has at least ten counts. V gene TRBV19 combines with J gene TRBJ1-5, with D possibly being TRBD1 (6 bases). The germline V gene encodes CDR1 LNHDA and CDR2 SQIVND (reference sequence). CDR3 length: 16 residues. Trimming pared 4 bases from V and 6 bases from J, leaving 19 bases between. The CDR3 DNA follows: TGTGCCAGTAGTACCCCGAGGGGGGCATGGGGTCAGCCCCAGCATTTT. Encoded protein: CASSTPRGAWGQPQHF. Filled out from reference TRBV19 and TRBJ1-5, the complete variable domain reads DGGITQSPKYLFRKEGQNVTLSCEQNLNHDAMYWYRQDPGQGLRLIYYSQIVNDFQKGDIAEGYSVSREKKESFPLTVTSAQKNPTAFYLCASSTPRGAWGQPQHFGDGTRLSIL.

This chain links TRBV10-2 with TRBJ2-1; 11 bases line up with TRBD2. The germline gives CDR1 WSHSY, CDR2 SAAADI. V shed 2 bases, J shed 7 bases, and the junction held 1 base outside the gene matches. There are 14 residues in the CDR3. The CDR3 here is CASSEIAGGNEQFF. For the CDR3, the DNA is TGCGCCAGCAGTGAGATAGCGGGAGGGAATGAGCAGTTCTTC.

The table lists this clonotype with many counts. The J gene is TRBJ2-2, the V gene TRBV5-1; no clear D gene. V lost 6 bases to trimming and J lost 4 bases, with 7 bases between them. The CDR3 extends over 12 amino acids. The germline gives CDR1 SGHRS, CDR2 YFSETQ. The CDR3 region is CASTAPTGELFF. Written as DNA, the CDR3 is TGCGCCAGCACGGCCCCCACCGGGGAGCTGTTTTTT.

This clonotype has at least ten counts. The chain couples TRBV20-1 to TRBJ2-7, with no clear D. Trimming stripped 1 base from V and 3 bases from J, with 13 bases between. The length of the CDR3 is 14 residues. Germline assignment: CDR1 DFQATT and CDR2 SNEGSKA (reference sequence). This CDR3 reads CSARGQQFDYEQYF. The CDR3, as DNA: TGCAGTGCTAGAGGCCAGCAGTTTGACTACGAGCAGTACTTC.

Comments on this clonotype: Possible read error: a much larger clone is one base away. The chain has TRBV28 and TRBJ2-1; D is ambiguous. V was shortened by 4 bases and J by 9 bases, with 10 bases between the two germline ends. In germline, CDR1 is MDHEN, CDR2 SYDVKM. This CDR3 spans 12 amino acids. The CDR3 bases are TGTGCCAGCAGTTCCGGATGGTTTGAGCAGTTCTTC. This gives the protein CASSSGWFEQFF.

In this sample, this clonotype turned up a few times. Its ends do not fully match the called genes, so a read error is possible. The chain has TRBV20-1 and TRBJ1-2, with 8 bases that match TRBD1. CDR1 DFQATT and CDR2 SNEGSKA come from the germline V gene (reference sequence). The CDR3 spans 14 residues. The CDR3 DNA sequence: TGCAGTGCAAGAGGTCCGGGACAGGATTATGGCTACACCTTC. As protein: CSARGPGQDYGYTF.

This clonotype was detected only a few times. The chain is built from TRBV4-3 and TRBJ2-7; D is uncertain. Germline CDR1 LGHNA, CDR2 YSLEER. The V end was cut by 4 bases, the J end by 4 bases, with 14 bases between. This CDR3 region has 14 residues. The CDR3 DNA sequence: TGCGCCAGCAGCCGTACAGACCGTGGGTACGAGCAGTACTTC. Protein sequence: CASSRTDRGYEQYF.

This clonotype was picked up many times. The chain uses TRBV7-2 and TRBJ2-5, with a tentative D call TRBD1 (6 bases). This CDR3 has 14 residues. Germline CDR1 and CDR2: SGHTA and FQGNSA. Trimming took off 5 bases at V and 2 bases at J, with 12 bases between the two ends. In nucleotides, the CDR3 is TGTGCCAGCAGCGGCAGGGGTGGGCAAGAGACCCAGTACTTC. Its protein product is CASSGRGGQETQYF.

The sample holds many counts of this clonotype. The chain uses TRBV6-2 or TRBV6-3 and TRBJ1-1, with 10 nucleotides matching TRBD1. J lost 6 bases, V lost 2 bases, and 12 bases had no gene match. CDR3 length equals 17 residues. Per germline, CDR1 MNHEY and CDR2 SVGEGT. The CDR3 nucleotides are TGTGCCAGCAGTTACGCTCGAGGGGACAGGGGTCTATCTGAAGCTTTCTTT. As protein: CASSYARGDRGLSEAFF.

V usage is TRBV6-4 and J usage is TRBJ2-6, with D possibly matching TRBD1 (5 bases). The CDR3 spans 15 residues. Trimming removed 3 bases at V and 0 bases at J, with 6 bases between. The germline V gene encodes CDR1 MRHNA and CDR2 SNTAGT. This CDR3 is CASSEDSSGANVLTF. The CDR3 DNA follows: TGTGCCAGCAGTGAAGACAGCTCTGGGGCCAACGTCCTGACTTTC.

This clonotype showed up just a few times. The chain uses TRBV19 and TRBJ2-7, with D possibly matching TRBD1 (5 bases). Trimming pared 2 bases from V and 0 bases from J, leaving 20 bases between. The CDR3 consists of 18 residues. The germline V gene has CDR1 LNHDA and CDR2 SQIVND (reference sequence). In DNA form, the CDR3 reads TGTGCCAGTAGTATATGGGGCCAGACCGGGCGTAGCTCCTACGAGCAGTACTTC. This translates into CASSIWGQTGRSSYEQYF.

This clonotype was counted ten times or more. The chain is built from TRBV20-1 and TRBJ1-1; D not resolved. This CDR3 has 13 residues. The germline V gene has CDR1 DFQATT and CDR2 SNEGSKA (reference sequence). CDR3 DNA: TGCACCCCCCCCCCCGGGGTGAACACTGAAGCTTTCTTT. The encoded protein is CTPPPGVNTEAFF.

The sample holds many counts of this clonotype. This chain joins TRBV20-1 and TRBJ2-5; the D call may be TRBD1 or TRBD2 (5 bases each). Germline assignment: CDR1 DFQATT and CDR2 SNEGSKA (reference sequence). Trimming cost V 6 bases and J 1 base, with 18 bases left between them. The CDR3 loop spans 15 amino acids. The CDR3 sequence is CSARNVAGTQETQYF. The CDR3 nucleotides read TGCAGTGCCCGAAATGTCGCAGGGACCCAAGAGACCCAGTACTTC.

V is TRBV4-2 and J is TRBJ2-3; no reliable D call. Between the trimmed V and J ends, which lost 0 bases and 4 bases, there was a span of 11 bases. This CDR3 spans 15 amino acids. Looked up from germline, CDR1 is LGHNA and CDR2 is YNFKEQ. The CDR3 DNA reads as TGTGCCAGCAGCCAAGATAGGCGTGTTTCAGATACGCAGTATTTT. It codes for CASSQDRRVSDTQYF.

This clonotype was counted many times. The CDR3 sequence is CASSEASGTGTRQYF. DNA for the CDR3: TGTGCCAGCAGTGAAGCTTCCGGGACAGGTACGAGGCAGTACTTC. The chain joins TRBV6-1 to TRBJ2-7; TRBD1 agrees at 8 bases. The V and J ends lost 0 bases and 9 bases, in that order; junction bases with no gene match: 10. The germline V gene has CDR1 MNHNS and CDR2 SASEGT. The CDR3 sequence is 15 residues long.

The chain links TRBV7-9 to TRBJ2-3; TRBD2 matches 8 bases. V was pared by 2 bases and J by 4 bases, with 5 bases of the junction left unmatched. The CDR3 runs 15 residues. From germline, CDR1 is SEHNR and CDR2 FQNEAQ (reference sequence). The CDR3, as DNA: TGTGCCAGCAGCTTACGAGCGGGAGAGCCAGATACGCAGTATTTT. Translating it yields CASSLRAGEPDTQYF.

This clonotype was seen ten or more times. The rearrangement uses TRBV27 and TRBJ2-3; possible D gene TRBD2, 6 bases. Trimming removed 4 bases from V and 0 bases from J, with 20 bases in between. The CDR3 has 18 residues. The germline gives CDR1 MNHEY, CDR2 SMNVEV (reference sequence). The CDR3 sequence: CASSYEAGYETSTDTQYF. Here the CDR3 DNA reads TGTGCCAGCAGTTATGAGGCGGGATACGAAACTAGCACAGATACGCAGTATTTT.

In this sample, this clonotype turned up a few times. The V gene is TRBV27, the J gene TRBJ2-7; no clear D gene. The V end was cut by 9 bases, the J end by 3 bases, with 18 bases between. CDR3 size: 14 residues. Germline V gene lookup returns CDR1 MNHEY and CDR2 SMNVEV (reference sequence). The CDR3 coding sequence is TGTGCCAGTAAGCAGCTCGGCAACATCTACGAGCAGTACTTC. As protein: CASKQLGNIYEQYF.

V usage is TRBV5-4 and J usage is TRBJ2-5, with D perhaps matching TRBD1 (6 bases). The CDR3 length is 14 residues. CDR1 and CDR2 (germline): SGHNT, YYREEE (reference sequence). V lost 5 bases and J lost 0, with 11 bases in between. CDR3: CASSTGTHQETQYF. The CDR3 DNA sequence: TGTGCCAGCAGTACCGGGACACACCAAGAGACCCAGTACTTC.

This clonotype was seen repeatedly, ten times or more. V and J are TRBV7-2 and TRBJ2-3; no firm D call. CDR3 size: 14 residues. V was clipped by 5 bases and J by 4 bases, with 13 bases between them. The germline gives CDR1 SGHTA, CDR2 FQGNSA. This CDR3 reads CASSQDLGPDTQYF. CDR3 bases: TGTGCCAGCAGCCAAGACTTAGGGCCAGATACGCAGTATTTT. The whole variable domain, remainder taken from reference TRBV7-2 and TRBJ2-3, is GAGVSQSPSNKVTEKGKDVELRCDPISGHTALYWYRQSLGQGLEFLIYFQGNSAPDKSGLPSDRFSAERTGGSVSTLTIQRTQQEDSAVYLCASSQDLGPDTQYFGPGTRLTVL.

The chain recombines TRBV15 with TRBJ1-6; D is perhaps TRBD1 (5 bases). From germline, CDR1 is LNHNV and CDR2 YYDKDF (reference sequence). The CDR3 is made up of 16 amino acids. Trimming took off 0 bases at V and 7 bases at J, with 13 bases between the two ends. The CDR3 protein is CATSRDSGGSNSPLHF. The CDR3 nucleotides are TGTGCCACCAGCAGAGATTCGGGGGGATCAAATTCACCCCTCCACTTT.

With respect to this clonotype: The junction departs from the called germline gene at one end, perhaps through a read error. The genes are TRBV4-1 and TRBJ2-7; 7 bases are shared with TRBD2. Germline CDR1 and CDR2: MGHRA and YSYEKL. The CDR3 is made up of 16 amino acids. CDR3 sequence: CAGSQDYGEGLDEQYF. CDR3 in DNA: TGCGCCGGCAGCCAAGATTATGGGGAGGGCCTGGACGAGCAGTACTTC.

V usage is TRBV6-1 and J usage is TRBJ1-2; D is undetermined. Per the germline V gene, CDR1 is MNHNS and CDR2 is SASEGT. V gave up 0 bases and J gave up 3 bases, with 5 bases separating them. The CDR3 is made up of 13 amino acids. CDR3 in amino acids: CASSEARHYGYTF. CDR3 coding DNA: TGTGCCAGCAGTGAAGCAAGACACTATGGCTACACCTTC.

The chain has TRBV28 and TRBJ2-2; 12 bases agree with TRBD2. The V gene's germline CDR1 is MDHEN and CDR2 SYDVKM. CDR3 length: 19 amino acids. After removal of 7 bases from V and 5 bases from J, the junction contained 17 bases not matched to a gene. The CDR3 nucleotides are TGTGCCAGCACCAAGGGGTCTAGCGGGAGGGCCATTTGGACCGGGGAGCTGTTTTTT. Translated, it gives CASTKGSSGRAIWTGELFF.

This clonotype was recorded a few times. The chain carries TRBV6-1 and TRBJ2-3, with a weak D call TRBD2 (6 bases). Germline CDR1 is MNHNS and CDR2 is SASEGT. The CDR3 contains 13 residues. V was shortened by 7 bases and J by 2 bases, with 10 bases between the two germline ends. CDR3 in amino acids: CASTRDFTDTQYF. Here the CDR3 DNA reads TGTGCCAGCACCCGGGACTTCACAGATACGCAGTATTTT.